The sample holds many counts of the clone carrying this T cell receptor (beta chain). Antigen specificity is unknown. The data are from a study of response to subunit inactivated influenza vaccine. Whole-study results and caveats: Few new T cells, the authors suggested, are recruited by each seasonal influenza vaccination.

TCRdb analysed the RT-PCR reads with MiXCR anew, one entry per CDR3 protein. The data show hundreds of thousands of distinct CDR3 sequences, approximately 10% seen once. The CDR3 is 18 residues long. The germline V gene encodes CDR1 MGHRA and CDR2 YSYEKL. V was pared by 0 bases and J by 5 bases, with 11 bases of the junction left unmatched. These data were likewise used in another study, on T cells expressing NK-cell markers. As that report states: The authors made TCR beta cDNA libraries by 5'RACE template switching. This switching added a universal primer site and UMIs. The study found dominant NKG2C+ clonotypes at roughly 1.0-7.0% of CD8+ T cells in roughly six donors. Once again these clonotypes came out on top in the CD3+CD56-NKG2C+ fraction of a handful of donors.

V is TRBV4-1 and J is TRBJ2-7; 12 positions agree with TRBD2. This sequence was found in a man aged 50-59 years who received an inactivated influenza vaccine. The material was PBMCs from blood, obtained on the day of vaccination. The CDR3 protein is CASSQDRGTSGGLNEQYF. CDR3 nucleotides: TGCGCCAGCAGCCAAGATAGGGGAACTAGCGGGGGGCTCAACGAGCAGTACTTC.